These 11 T cell receptor beta chains were all obtained from the same sample, sequenced in a study of Graves' ophthalmopathy and Graves' hyperthyroidism (dated by TCRdb to 2016 to 2019). The instrument was an Illumina HiSeq 2000. For repertoire sequencing, the TCR beta CDR3 regions were amplified from RNA transcripts. HTBI primers and the Qiagen OneStep RT-PCR kit were used in a first-round RT-PCR, which was followed by a second-round multiplex PCR, size selection and purification. Using fastp trimming at Q25 and MiXCR clonotype assembly, TCRdb reanalyzed the public sequencing data and kept in-frame beta chains. All rows with the same CDR3 protein become a single entry with the most common DNA and genes. In all, the sample holds 400,000 or so distinct CDR3 sequences, and 15% of those were seen once. About 7% of the sample belongs to the ten largest clones. Material: peripheral blood. These TCRs come from a woman under 30 with stable Graves' hyperthyroidism. Donor details come from another sample of the same person, matched by shared clones.

This clonotype turned up a few times. CDR3 in DNA: TGTGCCAGCAGTGAAGAAGGTCCGGTGAATTCACCCCTCCACTTT. The encoded protein is CASSEEGPVNSPLHF. J is TRBJ1-6 and V is TRBV6-1; no reliable D call. This CDR3 is built from 15 residues. Germline CDR1 and CDR2: MNHNS and SASEGT. The V gene lost 1 base and the J gene lost 7 bases, with 11 bases spanning the gap.

This clonotype was seen repeatedly, ten times or more. V is TRBV12-5 and J is TRBJ1-6, with 8 bases lining up with TRBD1. Germline CDR1 LGHNT, CDR2 FRNRAP. CDR3 length: 17 amino acids. J lost 7 bases, V lost 6 bases, and 14 bases had no gene match. This CDR3 is CASGWGNGDRPNSPLHF. The CDR3 DNA sequence: TGTGCTAGTGGATGGGGGAACGGGGACAGGCCAAATTCACCCCTCCACTTT.

In its sample, this clonotype was seen many times. The gene calls are TRBV6-1 and TRBJ1-2; 7 nucleotides align to TRBD1. The CDR3 has 14 residues. V was pared by 5 bases and J by 8 bases, with 11 bases of the junction left unmatched. Germline CDR1 reads MNHNS; CDR2 reads SASEGT. Written as DNA, the CDR3 is TGTGCCAGCAGTACCGGCCGACAGGGAGTCGGCTACACCTTC. This encodes CASSTGRQGVGYTF.

This sequence joins TRBV6-5 and TRBJ2-2; D is undetermined. The CDR3 is 14 amino acids. V was shortened by 2 bases and J by 10 bases, with 14 bases between the two germline ends. Per the germline V gene, CDR1 is MNHEY and CDR2 is SVGAGI. CDR3 in amino acids: CASSYHYRSEELFF. CDR3 DNA: TGTGCCAGCAGTTACCATTACCGGAGTGAGGAGCTGTTTTTT.

This sequence joins TRBV11-2 and TRBJ2-6, with D perhaps matching TRBD1 or TRBD2 (5 bases each). V was trimmed by 3 bases and J by 2 bases, leaving 11 bases between them. The CDR3 is made up of 16 amino acids. Germline CDR1 SGHAT, CDR2 FQNNGV. The CDR3 nucleotides are TGTGCCAGCAGCTTGGGGAGCAGGGCTGGGGCCAACGTCCTGACTTTC. Its translation: CASSLGSRAGANVLTF.

V and J are TRBV24-1 and TRBJ2-5; D is unclear. Germline CDR1 reads KGHDR; CDR2 reads SFDVKD. This CDR3 is 14 amino acids long. The V end lost 4 bases, the J end lost 2 bases, and 10 bases lay between the germline ends. The CDR3 loop reads CATSEASRQETQYF. The DNA for the CDR3 is TGTGCCACCAGTGAGGCCTCCCGTCAAGAGACCCAGTACTTC.

This clonotype was recorded at least ten times. The rearrangement links TRBV2 to TRBJ2-5; D is undetermined. This CDR3 contains 10 residues. Trimming shortened V by 5 bases and J by 5 bases, and 3 bases separated the two germline ends. The germline gives CDR1 SNHLY, CDR2 FYNNEI. The CDR3 reads CASSKETQYF. In nucleotides, the CDR3 is TGTGCCAGCAGTAAGGAGACCCAGTACTTC. Full variable domain (outside the CDR3, taken from reference TRBV2 and TRBJ2-5): EPEVTQTPSHQVTQMGQEVILRCVPISNHLYFYWYRQILGQKVEFLVSFYNNEISEKSEIFDDQFSVERPDGSNFTLKIRSTKLEDSAMYFCASSKETQYFGPGTRLLVL.

The sample holds many counts of this clonotype. This chain links TRBV11-2 with TRBJ2-5; 8 positions match TRBD2. Trimming cost V 5 bases and J 5 bases; bases outside gene matches: 4. Germline loops: CDR1 SGHAT, CDR2 FQNNGV. The CDR3 length is 13 residues. CDR3 sequence (DNA): TGTGCCAGCAGCCCGACTAGCGCGGAGACCCAGTACTTC. Its translation is CASSPTSAETQYF.

This clonotype was detected ten times or more. This chain connects TRBV11-2 to TRBJ1-1; D not certain. Germline V gene sequence: CDR1 SGHAT, CDR2 FQNNGV. This CDR3 region has 13 residues. Trimming pared 3 bases from V and 0 bases from J, leaving 5 bases between. CDR3 sequence (DNA): TGTGCCAGCAGCTTGAAGGTGAACACTGAAGCTTTCTTT. Translated, it gives CASSLKVNTEAFF.

This clonotype was seen many times. This chain uses TRBV20-1 with TRBJ1-5; D is undetermined. The V gene lost 6 bases and the J gene lost 0 bases, with 12 bases spanning the gap. CDR1 is DFQATT, CDR2 SNEGSKA, per germline (reference sequence). The CDR3 spans 14 residues. This CDR3 is CSAATEDSNQPQHF. Here the CDR3 DNA reads TGCAGTGCCGCCACCGAAGATAGCAATCAGCCCCAGCATTTT.

This clonotype showed up many times. J is TRBJ1-1 and V is TRBV6-1; D might be TRBD1 (6 bases). The CDR3 covers 14 residues. Per germline, CDR1 MNHNS and CDR2 SASEGT. Trimming shortened V by 4 bases and J by 0 bases, and 9 bases separated the two germline ends. This CDR3 reads CASSVQGMNTEAFF. The CDR3 DNA follows: TGTGCCAGCAGTGTACAGGGCATGAACACTGAAGCTTTCTTT.